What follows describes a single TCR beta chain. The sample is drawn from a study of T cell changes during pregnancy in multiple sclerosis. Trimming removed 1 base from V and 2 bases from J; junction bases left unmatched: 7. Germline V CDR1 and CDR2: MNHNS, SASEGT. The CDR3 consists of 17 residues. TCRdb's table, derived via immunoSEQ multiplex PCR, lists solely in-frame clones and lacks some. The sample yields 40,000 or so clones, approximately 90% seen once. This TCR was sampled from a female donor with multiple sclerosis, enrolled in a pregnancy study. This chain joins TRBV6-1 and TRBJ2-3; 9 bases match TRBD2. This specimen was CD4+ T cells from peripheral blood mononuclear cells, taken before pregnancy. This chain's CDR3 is CASSEGRAGGFTDTQYF. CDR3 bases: TGTGCCAGCAGTGAAGGTCGAGCGGGGGGCTTCACAGATACGCAGTATTTT.